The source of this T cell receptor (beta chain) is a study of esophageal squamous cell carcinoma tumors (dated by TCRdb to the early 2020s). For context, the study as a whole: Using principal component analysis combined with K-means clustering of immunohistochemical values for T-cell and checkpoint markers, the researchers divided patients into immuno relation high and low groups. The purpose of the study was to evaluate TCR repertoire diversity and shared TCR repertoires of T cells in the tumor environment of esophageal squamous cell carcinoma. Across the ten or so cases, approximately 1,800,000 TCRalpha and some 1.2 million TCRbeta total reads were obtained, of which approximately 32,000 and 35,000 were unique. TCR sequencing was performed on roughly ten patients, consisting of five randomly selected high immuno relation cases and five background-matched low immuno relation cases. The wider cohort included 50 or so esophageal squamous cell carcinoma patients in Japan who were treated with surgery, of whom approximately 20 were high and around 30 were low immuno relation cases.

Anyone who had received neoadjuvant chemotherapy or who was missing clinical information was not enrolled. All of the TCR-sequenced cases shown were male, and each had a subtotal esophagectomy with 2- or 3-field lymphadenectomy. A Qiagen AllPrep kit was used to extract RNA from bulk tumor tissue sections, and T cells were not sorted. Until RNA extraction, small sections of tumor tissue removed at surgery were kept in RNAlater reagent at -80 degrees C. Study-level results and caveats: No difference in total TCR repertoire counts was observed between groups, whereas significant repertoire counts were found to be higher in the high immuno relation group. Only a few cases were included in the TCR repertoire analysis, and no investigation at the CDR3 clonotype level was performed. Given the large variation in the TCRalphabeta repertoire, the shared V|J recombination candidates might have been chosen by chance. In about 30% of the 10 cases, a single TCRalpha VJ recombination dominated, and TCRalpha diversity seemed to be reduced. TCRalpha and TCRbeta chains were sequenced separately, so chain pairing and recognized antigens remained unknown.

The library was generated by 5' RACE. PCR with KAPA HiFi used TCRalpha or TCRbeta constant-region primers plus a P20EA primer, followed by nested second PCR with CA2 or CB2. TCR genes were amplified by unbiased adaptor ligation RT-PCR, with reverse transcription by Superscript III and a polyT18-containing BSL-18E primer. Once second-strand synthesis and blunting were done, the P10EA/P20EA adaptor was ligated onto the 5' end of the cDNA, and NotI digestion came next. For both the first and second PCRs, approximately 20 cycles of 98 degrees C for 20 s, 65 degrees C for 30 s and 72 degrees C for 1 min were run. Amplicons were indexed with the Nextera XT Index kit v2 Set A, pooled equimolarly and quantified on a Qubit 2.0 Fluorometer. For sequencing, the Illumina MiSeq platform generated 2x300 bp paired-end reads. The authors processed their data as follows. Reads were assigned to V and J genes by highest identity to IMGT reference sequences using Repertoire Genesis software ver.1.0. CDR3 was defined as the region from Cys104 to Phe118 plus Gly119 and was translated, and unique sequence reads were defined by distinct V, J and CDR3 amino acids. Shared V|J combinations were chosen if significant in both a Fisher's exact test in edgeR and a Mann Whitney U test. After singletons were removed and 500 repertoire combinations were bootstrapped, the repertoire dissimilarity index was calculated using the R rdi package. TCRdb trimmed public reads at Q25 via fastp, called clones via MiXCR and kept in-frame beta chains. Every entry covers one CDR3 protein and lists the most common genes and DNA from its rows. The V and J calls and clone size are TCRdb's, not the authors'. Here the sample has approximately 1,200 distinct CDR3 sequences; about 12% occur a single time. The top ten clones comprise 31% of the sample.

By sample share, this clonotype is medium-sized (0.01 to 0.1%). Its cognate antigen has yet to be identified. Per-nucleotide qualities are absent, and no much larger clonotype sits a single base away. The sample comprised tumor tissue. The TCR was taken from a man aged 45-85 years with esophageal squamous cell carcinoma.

The DNA reads as follows: TGTGCCAGCAGCCGAGATACTAGCGGGAGTGGAGATACGCAGTATTTT. The resulting protein is CASSRDTSGSGDTQYF. This receptor chain uses TRBV7-2 and TRBJ2-3, and TRBD2 aligns with 11 junction nucleotides. The CDR3 holds 16 amino acids from the cysteine to the phenylalanine. Only the CDR3 portion is preserved as DNA: 48 bases, with reading frame beginning at the first base. The germline V gene yields SGHTA for CDR1 and FQGNSA for CDR2. V is cut back by 5 bases and J by 5 bases, with 9 bases in the junction unmatched. Supplemented by the reference TRBV7-2 and TRBJ2-3 proteins around the CDR3, the complete variable domain is GAGVSQSPSNKVTEKGKDVELRCDPISGHTALYWYRQSLGQGLEFLIYFQGNSAPDKSGLPSDRFSAERTGGSVSTLTIQRTQQEDSAVYLCASSRDTSGSGDTQYFGPGTRLTVL.